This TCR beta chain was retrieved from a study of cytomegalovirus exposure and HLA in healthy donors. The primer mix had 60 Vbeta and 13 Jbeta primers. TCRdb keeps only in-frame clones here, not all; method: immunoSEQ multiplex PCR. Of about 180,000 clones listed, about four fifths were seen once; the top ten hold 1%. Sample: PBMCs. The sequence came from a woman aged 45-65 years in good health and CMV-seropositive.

The CDR3 protein is CASSHRTSGYEQYF. For the CDR3, the DNA is TGCGCCAGCAGCCACCGGACTAGCGGCTACGAGCAGTACTTC. This rearrangement joins TRBV4-3 to TRBJ2-7; 10 bases line up with TRBD2. Germline V gene sequence: CDR1 LGHNA, CDR2 YSLEER. J lost 3 bases, V lost 3 bases, and 2 bases had no gene match. This CDR3 spans 14 amino acids.